Below are 16 T cell receptor beta chains sequenced from a single sample in a study of cytomegalovirus exposure and HLA in healthy donors. Sequenced by immunoSEQ multiplex PCR; TCRdb stores in-frame clones only, minus some. The sample has about 100,000 clones, roughly 94% seen once. Sequenced input: PBMCs. These receptors were taken from a young woman in good health and CMV-seronegative.

This clone was detected once. The chain combines TRBV6-4 with TRBJ1-2, with a tentative D call TRBD1 (6 bases). The germline V gene has CDR1 MRHNA and CDR2 SNTAGT. V was clipped by 5 bases and J by 0 bases, with 13 bases between them. The CDR3 is 15 amino acids. The CDR3 protein is CASSLTEGANYGYTF. The CDR3, as DNA: TGTGCCAGCAGTCTGACAGAGGGGGCTAACTATGGCTACACCTTC.

CDR3 sequence reads: CASSTRLGETQYF. In nucleotides, the CDR3 is TGTGCCAGTAGTACAAGACTAGGAGAGACCCAGTACTTC. The J gene is TRBJ2-5, the V gene TRBV19; D is possibly TRBD2 (6 bases). The CDR3 is made up of 13 amino acids. Germline V gene data show CDR1 as LNHDA and CDR2 as SQIVND (reference sequence). The ends were cut back, 4 bases at V and 4 bases at J, with 10 bases in the middle.

The chain employs TRBV6-4 and TRBJ2-1; 10 nucleotides agree with TRBD2. V dropped 7 bases and J dropped 7; count of bases not matched to a gene: 10. Germline CDR1 reads MRHNA; CDR2 reads SNTAGT. The CDR3 spans 15 residues. CDR3 sequence: CASTESSGGANEQFF. CDR3 nucleotide sequence: TGTGCCAGCACCGAGTCCAGCGGGGGGGCAAATGAGCAGTTCTTC.

This chain uses TRBV19 with TRBJ2-3; 9 nucleotides agree with TRBD1. Germline CDR1 LNHDA, CDR2 SQIVND (reference sequence). V lost 6 bases and J lost 5; bases outside the gene matches: 6. The CDR3 covers 14 residues. CDR3 coding DNA: TGTGCCAGTAGCCGGGACAGGGATATAGATACGCAGTATTTT. It encodes CASSRDRDIDTQYF.

The J gene is TRBJ1-5, the V gene TRBV19; possible D gene TRBD1, 6 bases. The V end was cut by 3 bases, the J end by 5 bases, with 20 bases between. The germline V gene has CDR1 LNHDA and CDR2 SQIVND (reference sequence). The CDR3 totals 17 residues. The CDR3 is CASSIRPGQGFYQPQHF. CDR3 bases: TGTGCCAGTAGTATTCGTCCGGGGCAGGGGTTTTATCAGCCCCAGCATTTT.

The chain uses TRBV9 and TRBJ1-3, with 7 bases fitting TRBD1. Trimming took 5 bases from V and 7 from J; bases not matched to a gene: 0. Germline lookup yields CDR1 SGDLS and CDR2 YYNGEE. This CDR3 has 11 amino acids. The CDR3 protein is CASRQGNTIYF. CDR3 coding DNA: TGTGCCAGCAGACAGGGGAACACCATATATTTT.

CDR3 sequence (DNA): TGTGCCAGCAGGGGAGGGGTTTCACCCCTCCACTTT. Translated: CASRGGVSPLHF. The V call is TRBV27, the J call TRBJ1-6; the D gene is possibly TRBD1 (5 bases). The CDR3 consists of 12 residues. Per the germline V gene, CDR1 is MNHEY and CDR2 is SMNVEV (reference sequence). Trimming took off 6 bases at V and 9 bases at J, with 9 bases between the two ends.

The rearrangement uses TRBV5-1 and TRBJ2-7; 9 positions agree with TRBD1. Germline V gives CDR1 SGHRS, CDR2 YFSETQ. V shed 4 bases, J shed 5 bases, and the junction held 16 bases outside the gene matches. The CDR3 spans 17 residues. The CDR3 region is CASSQIVTGTGSDEQYF. The CDR3 nucleotides read TGCGCCAGCAGCCAAATTGTAACCGGGACAGGGAGCGACGAGCAGTACTTC.

CDR3 loop: CASSVRESYNEQFF. For the CDR3, the DNA is TGTGCCAGTAGTGTGCGGGAGTCCTACAATGAGCAGTTCTTC. The chain recombines TRBV19 with TRBJ2-1; 7 nucleotides match TRBD2. Germline CDR1 LNHDA, CDR2 SQIVND (reference sequence). The V gene end was trimmed by 5 bases and the J gene end by 1 base; junction bases not matched to a gene: 2. This CDR3 spans 14 amino acids.

This chain links TRBV5-1 with TRBJ1-1; 8 positions match TRBD1. CDR3 length: 15 residues. The germline CDR1 and CDR2 sequences are SGHRS and YFSETQ. V lost 3 bases to trimming and J lost 1 base; unmatched junction nucleotides: 5. Written as DNA, the CDR3 is TGCGCCAGCAGCTCCGACGGGACAGGGAACACTGAAGCTTTCTTT. This sequence encodes CASSSDGTGNTEAFF.

As concerns this clone: Germline is not matched at one junction end, which may reflect a read error. V usage is TRBV7-2 and J usage is TRBJ2-7, with 8 bases fitting TRBD1. The CDR3 has 13 residues. Germline V gives CDR1 SGHTA, CDR2 FQGNSA. Written as DNA, the CDR3 is TGTGCCAGCAGCTCGGACAGGGTCTACGGGCAGTACTTC. It specifies CASSSDRVYGQYF.

This clone has a single count. This rearrangement joins TRBV5-4 to TRBJ2-7; 10 bases fit TRBD2. Germline lookup yields CDR1 SGHNT and CDR2 YYREEE (reference sequence). The CDR3 has 15 amino acids. V was pared by 1 base and J by 5 bases, with 6 bases of the junction left unmatched. The CDR3 reads CASSLTLAGDDEQYF. The CDR3 DNA sequence: TGTGCCAGCAGCTTGACTCTAGCGGGAGACGACGAGCAGTACTTC. The whole variable domain, filled in from reference TRBV5-4 and TRBJ2-7, reads ETGVTQSPTHLIKTRGQQVTLRCSSQSGHNTVSWYQQALGQGPQFIFQYYREEENGRGNFPPRFSGLQFPNYSSELNVNALELDDSALYLCASSLTLAGDDEQYFGPGTRLTVT.

The chain has TRBV27 and TRBJ2-7, with TRBD2 as a possible D gene (6 bases). CDR3 size: 16 residues. Germline CDR1 reads MNHEY; CDR2 reads SMNVEV (reference sequence). Trimming cost V 2 bases and J 1 base, with 15 bases left between them. Written as DNA, the CDR3 is TGTGCCAGCAGTTTAGGAGCGCGTGGGGGGTCCTACGAGCAGTACTTC. Translating it yields CASSLGARGGSYEQYF.

This rearrangement joins TRBV10-3 to TRBJ2-3, with D possibly matching TRBD2 (5 bases). The CDR3 has 14 residues. The V and J ends lost 4 bases and 2 bases respectively, with 10 bases between them. CDR1 is ENHRY, CDR2 SYGVKD, per germline. This CDR3 is CAISGNSDTDTQYF. The CDR3 DNA follows: TGTGCCATCAGTGGAAATAGCGACACAGATACGCAGTATTTT.

The chain is built from TRBV7-9 and TRBJ2-1; tentatively, D is TRBD2 (5 bases). The CDR3 is made up of 18 amino acids. The V end was cut by 1 base, the J end by 7 bases, with 23 bases between. Looked up from germline, CDR1 is SEHNR and CDR2 is FQNEAQ (reference sequence). The CDR3: CASSLVRSGNLGKNEQFF. CDR3 nucleotide sequence: TGTGCCAGCAGCTTAGTAAGGAGCGGTAACCTGGGCAAGAATGAGCAGTTCTTC.

CDR3 residues: CASGTSGESSYEQYF. For the CDR3, the DNA is TGCGCCAGCGGGACTAGCGGGGAGTCTTCCTACGAGCAGTACTTC. V is TRBV5-1 and J is TRBJ2-7; 13 bases are shared with TRBD2. Trimming took 7 bases from V and 1 from J; bases not matched to a gene: 5. CDR3 length equals 15 residues. From germline, CDR1 is SGHRS and CDR2 YFSETQ.